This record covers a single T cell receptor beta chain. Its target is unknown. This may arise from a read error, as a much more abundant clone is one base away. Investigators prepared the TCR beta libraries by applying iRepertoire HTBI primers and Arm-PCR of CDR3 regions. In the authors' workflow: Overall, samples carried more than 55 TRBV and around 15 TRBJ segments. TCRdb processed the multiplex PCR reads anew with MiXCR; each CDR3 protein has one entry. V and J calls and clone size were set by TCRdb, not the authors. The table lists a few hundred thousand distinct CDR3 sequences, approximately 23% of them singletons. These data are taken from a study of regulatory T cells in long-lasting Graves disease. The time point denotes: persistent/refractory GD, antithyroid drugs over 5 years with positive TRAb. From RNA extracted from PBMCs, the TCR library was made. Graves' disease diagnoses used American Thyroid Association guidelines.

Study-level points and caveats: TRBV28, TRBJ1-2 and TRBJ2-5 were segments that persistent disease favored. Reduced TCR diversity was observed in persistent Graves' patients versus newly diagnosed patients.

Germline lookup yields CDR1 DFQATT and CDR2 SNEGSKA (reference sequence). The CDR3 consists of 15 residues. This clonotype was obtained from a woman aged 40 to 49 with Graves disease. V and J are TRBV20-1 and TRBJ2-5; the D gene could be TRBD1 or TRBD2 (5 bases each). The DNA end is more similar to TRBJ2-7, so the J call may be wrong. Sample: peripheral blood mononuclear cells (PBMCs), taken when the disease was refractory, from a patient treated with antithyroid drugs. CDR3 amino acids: CSARPSGTGTYEQYF. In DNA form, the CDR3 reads TGCAGTGCTAGACCCTCCGGGACGGGCACCTACGAGCAGTACTTC.